A single sample gave rise to the 13 T cell receptor beta chains below, sequenced in a study of cytomegalovirus exposure and HLA in healthy donors. Here immunoSEQ multiplex PCR was the method, and the copy in TCRdb shows in-frame clones only, minus some. The data hold hundreds of thousands of clones, with roughly 88% observed a single time. Sequenced material: PBMCs. The receptors were sampled from a woman aged 18-35 years in good health and CMV-seronegative.

This CDR3 is CASSVDPGITNSPLHF. The CDR3, as DNA: TGTGCCAGCAGCGTAGATCCAGGGATCACTAATTCACCCCTCCACTTT. The rearrangement links TRBV9 to TRBJ1-6; possible D gene TRBD1, 5 bases. The germline CDR1 and CDR2 sequences are SGDLS and YYNGEE. V was clipped by 0 bases and J by 6 bases, with 13 bases between them. The CDR3 is 16 amino acids.

The rearrangement joins TRBV28 to TRBJ2-3; no definite D call. The V and J ends lost 2 bases and 6 bases respectively, with 6 bases between them. The germline V gene has CDR1 MDHEN and CDR2 SYDVKM. The CDR3 has 12 residues. CDR3 sequence: CASSLTRDTQYF. The CDR3 nucleotides are TGTGCCAGCAGTTTAACTCGTGATACGCAGTATTTT.

The chain employs TRBV11-2 and TRBJ1-3; D ambiguous. The germline gives CDR1 SGHAT, CDR2 FQNNGV. The CDR3 has 12 residues. The germline V and J ends were trimmed by 5 bases and 8 bases, with 10 bases remaining between them. CDR3 protein: CASSDFRDTIYF. The CDR3 DNA sequence: TGTGCCAGCAGCGATTTTCGGGACACCATATATTTT.

This chain joins TRBV27 and TRBJ2-7, with D tentatively TRBD2 (6 bases). The CDR3 loop spans 13 amino acids. Germline CDR1 and CDR2: MNHEY and SMNVEV (reference sequence). V lost 5 bases and J lost 4, with 12 bases in between. CDR3 loop: CASSPRSGYEQYF. Here the CDR3 DNA reads TGTGCCAGCAGTCCGCGTAGCGGATACGAGCAGTACTTC.

V and J are TRBV7-9 and TRBJ2-7; tentatively, D is TRBD1 (5 bases). The V end lost 1 base, the J end lost 7 bases, and 14 bases lay between the germline ends. Germline V gene lookup returns CDR1 SEHNR and CDR2 FQNEAQ (reference sequence). The CDR3 has 14 residues. CDR3 residues: CASSLVGVDGEQYF. As DNA, the CDR3 is TGTGCCAGCAGCTTAGTAGGGGTCGATGGGGAGCAGTACTTC.

The gene calls are TRBV19 and TRBJ1-5; 10 nucleotides align to TRBD1. Germline V CDR1 and CDR2: LNHDA, SQIVND (reference sequence). V lost 3 bases and J lost 5; bases outside the gene matches: 1. This CDR3 is built from 14 residues. The CDR3 DNA is TGTGCCAGTAGTATTGACAGGGGGCATCAGCCCCAGCATTTT. Encoded protein: CASSIDRGHQPQHF.

The chain has TRBV6-1 and TRBJ2-7; D might be TRBD1 (6 bases). The CDR3 contains 15 residues. V gave up 5 bases and J gave up 2 bases, with 16 bases separating them. Germline-derived CDR1 and CDR2 are MNHNS and SASEGT. DNA of the CDR3: TGTGCCAGCAGTATTTACAGGGATTCCACCTACGAGCAGTACTTC. Translated, it gives CASSIYRDSTYEQYF.

The chain carries TRBV2 and TRBJ1-1, with 11 nucleotides matching TRBD1. This CDR3 contains 13 residues. V lost 9 bases, J lost 6 bases, and 6 bases stayed unmatched. Germline loops: CDR1 SNHLY, CDR2 FYNNEI. CDR3 residues: CARRDRGNSEAFF. The CDR3 DNA is TGTGCCAGAAGGGACAGGGGGAATTCTGAAGCTTTCTTT.

The rearrangement links TRBV27 to TRBJ2-1, with TRBD2 matching 12 bases. In germline, CDR1 is MNHEY, CDR2 SMNVEV (reference sequence). Trimming at V came to 2 bases and at J to 6 bases, leaving 5 bases not matched to a gene. There are 16 residues in the CDR3. The CDR3 nucleotides read TGTGCCAGCAGTTTAGGGGGACTAGCGGGCCCCAATGAGCAGTTCTTC. The encoded protein is CASSLGGLAGPNEQFF.

As to this clone: One end of the junction fails to match germline, which may point to a read error. The chain carries TRBV20-1 and TRBJ1-2, with a tentative D call TRBD1 (6 bases). The V gene's germline CDR1 is DFQATT and CDR2 SNEGSKA (reference sequence). The CDR3 covers 11 residues. The CDR3 DNA reads TGCAGTGCCAGAGAACAGGGCCGCTACACCTTC. Protein sequence: CSAREQGRYTF.

Note on this clone: The same CDR3 arises from other DNA sequences in this sample as well. The gene calls are TRBV28 and TRBJ1-1; 8 bases map to TRBD1. V was pared by 4 bases and J by 1 base, with 5 bases of the junction left unmatched. This CDR3 comprises 15 residues. Germline V gene data show CDR1 as MDHEN and CDR2 as SYDVKM. The CDR3 sequence is CASSSAGQGNTEAFF. DNA of the CDR3: TGTGCCAGCAGTTCGGCCGGACAGGGGAACACTGAAGCTTTCTTT. Complete variable domain (other parts from reference TRBV28 and TRBJ1-1): DVKVTQSSRYLVKRTGEKVFLECVQDMDHENMFWYRQDPGLGLRLIYFSYDVKMKEKGDIPEGYSVSREKKERFSLILESASTNQTSMYLCASSSAGQGNTEAFFGQGTRLTVV.

V is TRBV6-5 and J is TRBJ2-1; 11 positions agree with TRBD2. CDR1 and CDR2 from the germline V gene are MNHEY and SVGAGI. Trimming took 2 bases from V and 2 from J; bases not matched to a gene: 2. This CDR3 contains 16 residues. CDR3 DNA sequence: TGTGCCAGCAGTTACACACTAGCGGGGGCCTACAATGAGCAGTTCTTC. This codes for CASSYTLAGAYNEQFF.

V gene TRBV6-1 combines with J gene TRBJ1-2, with D unclear. The V gene lost 2 bases and the J gene lost 3 bases, with 10 bases spanning the gap. This CDR3 comprises 14 residues. The germline gives CDR1 MNHNS, CDR2 SASEGT. The CDR3 nucleotides are TGTGCCAGCAGTGAAATATCACCGGACTATGGCTACACCTTC. This gives the protein CASSEISPDYGYTF.